Below are 22 T cell receptor beta chains sequenced from a single sample in a study of control samples from healthy donors and cancer patients. Sequencing was performed with immunoSEQ multiplex PCR; in TCRdb, only in-frame clones are kept and a portion is missing. The table has 150,000 to 200,000 clones, roughly 88% seen once. The specimen sequenced was blood. The receptors here all came from a woman aged 25 to 39 in good health.

V and J are TRBV13 and TRBJ1-1, with no clear D. Germline V gives CDR1 PRHDT, CDR2 FYEKMQ (reference sequence). The ends were cut back, 0 bases at V and 1 base at J, with 9 bases in the middle. The CDR3 totals 15 residues. CDR3 protein: CASSLGNLGNTEAFF. The CDR3 DNA follows: TGTGCCAGCAGCTTAGGTAATTTAGGGAACACTGAAGCTTTCTTT.

This chain links TRBV6-5 with TRBJ2-7; D is unresolved. The germline V gene encodes CDR1 MNHEY and CDR2 SVGAGI. V lost 6 bases and J lost 4, with 19 bases in between. This CDR3 is 15 amino acids long. The CDR3 loop reads CASSRAGRTIYEQYV. The DNA for the CDR3 is TGTGCCAGCAGCCGCGCCGGCCGGACGATTTACGAGCAGTACGTC.

The gene calls are TRBV9 and TRBJ1-2; weak D call: TRBD1 (5 bases). This CDR3 comprises 12 residues. V was pared by 4 bases and J by 6 bases, with 10 bases between. Germline CDR1 reads SGDLS; CDR2 reads YYNGEE. As DNA, the CDR3 is TGTGCCAGCAGCCTCGTAGGGGATGGCTACACCTTC. Its translation is CASSLVGDGYTF.

V and J are TRBV28 and TRBJ1-5, with D unclear. V lost 1 base and J 7 bases, leaving 23 bases between the germline ends. Germline lookup yields CDR1 MDHEN and CDR2 SYDVKM. The CDR3 is 18 residues long. CDR3 region: CASSLSLGWAGPPQPQHF. The DNA for the CDR3 is TGTGCCAGCAGTTTATCTCTAGGATGGGCAGGTCCCCCACAGCCCCAGCATTTT.

The chain is built from TRBV6-1 and TRBJ1-6, with a weak D call TRBD1 (6 bases). Trimming removed 4 bases from V and 7 bases from J, with 17 bases in between. The length of the CDR3 is 16 residues. Looked up from germline, CDR1 is MNHNS and CDR2 is SASEGT. CDR3 sequence: CASSAQSGRGNSPLHF. The CDR3 bases are TGTGCCAGCAGTGCCCAATCGGGAAGGGGGAATTCACCCCTCCACTTT.

This sequence joins TRBV27 and TRBJ1-2, with D maybe TRBD1 (5 bases). V was cut by 3 bases and J by 0 bases, with 11 bases left in between. The CDR3 is 15 residues long. Germline V gene lookup returns CDR1 MNHEY and CDR2 SMNVEV (reference sequence). CDR3 coding DNA: TGTGCCAGCAGTTTCCGAGGGACCTCTAACTATGGCTACACCTTC. Translation gives CASSFRGTSNYGYTF.

For the CDR3, the DNA is TGTGCCATCAGGGGAGACAGGGGGCAAGCCGGGGAGCTGTTTTTT. Residues: CAIRGDRGQAGELFF. V usage is TRBV10-3 and J usage is TRBJ2-2, with TRBD1 matching 10 bases. The junction had 7 bases not matched to a gene; V was cut back by 6 bases and J by 6 bases. Germline CDR1 is ENHRY and CDR2 is SYGVKD. The CDR3 contains 15 residues.

This clone was seen a handful of times. V and J are TRBV7-8 and TRBJ1-5, with D possibly being TRBD1 (6 bases). This CDR3 contains 14 residues. Germline CDR1 is SGHVS and CDR2 is FQNEAQ. Trimming cost V 4 bases and J 7 bases, with 14 bases left between them. The CDR3: CASSSYRDGQPQHF. CDR3 in DNA: TGTGCCAGCAGCTCGTACAGGGATGGGCAGCCCCAGCATTTT. The whole variable domain, filled in from reference TRBV7-8 and TRBJ1-5, reads GAGVSQSPRYKVAKRGQDVALRCDPISGHVSLFWYQQALGQGPEFLTYFQNEAQLDKSGLPSDRFFAERPEGSVSTLKIQRTQQEDSAVYLCASSSYRDGQPQHFGDGTRLSIL.

V gene TRBV6-5 combines with J gene TRBJ1-2; no reliable D call. V shed 6 bases and J shed 0 bases, with 5 bases lying between them. Germline lookup yields CDR1 MNHEY and CDR2 SVGAGI. The CDR3 consists of 12 residues. CDR3 DNA: TGTGCCAGCAGGCCAGCTAACTATGGCTACACCTTC. It translates to CASRPANYGYTF.

The chain joins TRBV11-1 to TRBJ2-2; unclear D gene. CDR1 is SGHAT, CDR2 FQDESV, per germline (reference sequence). The CDR3 sequence is 13 residues long. Trimming took 8 bases from V and 4 from J, leaving 11 bases between them. The CDR3 coding sequence is TGTGCCAGCGAGACAAGAGTCACCGGGGAGCTGTTTTTT. It codes for CASETRVTGELFF.

The chain recombines TRBV20-1 with TRBJ1-1, with D perhaps matching TRBD1 (6 bases). Germline V gives CDR1 DFQATT, CDR2 SNEGSKA (reference sequence). Trimming pared 3 bases from V and 4 bases from J, leaving 15 bases between. The CDR3 length is 14 residues. The CDR3 coding sequence is TGCAGTGCTAGTGATCTCCAGGGGACCACTGAAGCTTTCTTT. Protein sequence: CSASDLQGTTEAFF.

This clone was observed once. The gene calls are TRBV2 and TRBJ2-7; TRBD2 might be the D (6 bases). The CDR3 runs 14 residues. The germline CDR1 and CDR2 sequences are SNHLY and FYNNEI. Trimming left V 3 bases short and J 4 bases short, with 13 bases between. The CDR3 DNA follows: TGTGCCAGCAGTGACCACGGCGGGGCTTACGAGCAGTACGTC. Its translation: CASSDHGGAYEQYV.

This clone was recorded only once. The chain couples TRBV4-1 to TRBJ1-5; D is possibly TRBD1 (5 bases). Germline-derived CDR1 and CDR2 are MGHRA and YSYEKL. Trimming took off 3 bases at V and 7 bases at J, with 16 bases between the two ends. The CDR3 has 15 residues. The CDR3 here is CASSHRPGSGQPQHF. DNA of the CDR3: TGCGCCAGCAGCCATAGACCAGGGAGCGGGCAGCCCCAGCATTTT.

This clone appeared a single time. This rearrangement joins TRBV5-8 to TRBJ2-5; D is possibly TRBD2 (6 bases). CDR3 length: 15 amino acids. Trimming removed 4 bases at V and 7 bases at J, with 20 bases between. Germline lookup yields CDR1 SGHTS and CDR2 YDEGEE. Here the CDR3 DNA reads TGTGCCAGCAGCGGGTGGGCGGGAAGAGGAGGGACCCAGTACTTC. This gives the protein CASSGWAGRGGTQYF.

The J gene is TRBJ2-1, the V gene TRBV4-1; no reliable D call. V was cut by 6 bases and J by 0 bases, with 21 bases left in between. This CDR3 comprises 18 residues. Germline V gene lookup returns CDR1 MGHRA and CDR2 YSYEKL. Written as DNA, the CDR3 is TGCGCCAGCAGGAGCAGCTCCTCAGCGCTGGGCTCCTACAATGAGCAGTTCTTC. This sequence encodes CASRSSSSALGSYNEQFF.

The chain employs TRBV5-3 and TRBJ1-2; perhaps TRBD1 as D (5 bases). TRBV5-3 is an ORF, and what it does is uncertain. V was clipped by 4 bases and J by 2 bases, with 18 bases between them. This CDR3 is built from 16 residues. CDR3 nucleotides: TGTGCCAGAAGCCAAATACAGGAAACTGTAAACTATGGCTACACCTTC. As protein: CARSQIQETVNYGYTF.

This clone was seen once. This chain uses TRBV28 with TRBJ2-7; the D gene is possibly TRBD1 (5 bases). This CDR3 spans 14 amino acids. Germline V gives CDR1 MDHEN, CDR2 SYDVKM. V lost 1 base to trimming and J lost 0 bases, with 7 bases between them. CDR3 DNA sequence: TGTGCCAGCAGTTTATTTGACAGCTCCTACGAGCAGTACTTC. This codes for CASSLFDSSYEQYF.

The chain carries TRBV7-9 and TRBJ2-3; TRBD1 might be the D (5 bases). Germline V gene lookup returns CDR1 SEHNR and CDR2 FQNEAQ (reference sequence). The CDR3 contains 12 residues. Trimming took 11 bases from V and 3 from J, leaving 12 bases between them. The CDR3, as DNA: TGTGCCGGTGGGGCGAGTACAGATACGCAGTATTTT. This translates into CAGGASTDTQYF.

The V gene is TRBV13, the J gene TRBJ1-1; 7 positions match TRBD1. V lost 2 bases, J lost 0 bases, and 9 bases stayed unmatched. CDR1 is PRHDT and CDR2 is FYEKMQ in the germline V gene (reference sequence). This CDR3 is built from 17 residues. CDR3: CASSLTVTGRLNTEAFF. The CDR3 DNA reads TGTGCCAGCAGCTTAACGGTGACAGGGAGGTTGAACACTGAAGCTTTCTTT. Drawing the rest from reference TRBV13 and TRBJ1-1, the complete variable domain is AAGVIQSPRHLIKEKRETATLKCYPIPRHDTVYWYQQGPGQDPQFLISFYEKMQSDKGSIPDRFSAQQFSDYHSELNMSSLELGDSALYFCASSLTVTGRLNTEAFFGQGTRLTVV.

In this sample, this clone turned up once. This rearrangement joins TRBV18 to TRBJ2-7, with 14 bases that match TRBD2. With 5 bases clipped from V and 10 bases from J, the junction kept 7 bases outside the gene matches. Germline V CDR1 and CDR2: KGHSH, LQKENI. The CDR3 spans 14 residues. CDR3 coding DNA: TGTGCCAGCTCAGCCGGGACTAGCGGGAGTAATCAGTACTTC. Protein sequence: CASSAGTSGSNQYF.

The J gene is TRBJ2-3, the V gene TRBV19, with 8 bases lining up with TRBD2. Germline lookup yields CDR1 LNHDA and CDR2 SQIVND (reference sequence). The ends lost 3 bases at V and 1 base at J; junction bases unmatched: 6. This CDR3 has 16 residues. In DNA, the CDR3 is TGTGCCAGTAGTATTACTGGGCGGGGGGGCACAGATACGCAGTATTTT. Translating gives CASSITGRGGTDTQYF.

The rearrangement links TRBV6-2 or TRBV6-3 to TRBJ2-1; a weak D match, TRBD1 (5 bases). Trimming left V 6 bases short and J 8 bases short, with 17 bases between. The CDR3 is 14 residues long. Germline V gene data show CDR1 as MNHEY and CDR2 as SVGEGT. The CDR3 loop reads CASSPKVRGDEQFF. The CDR3 DNA reads as TGTGCCAGCAGCCCCAAGGTTAGGGGCGATGAGCAGTTCTTC.